These 21 T cell receptor beta chains share one sample of origin, sequenced in a study of T cell responses to AZD1222 COVID-19 vaccine. Method: immunoSEQ multiplex PCR; TCRdb's copy keeps in-frame clones and lacks some. The sample includes approximately 150,000 clones, more than 85% of them seen just once. The sample consisted of peripheral blood, taken 28 days after the second AZD1222 dose. The receptor set was obtained from an adult who received the AZD1222 COVID-19 vaccine.

This chain joins TRBV7-9 and TRBJ1-6, with a tentative D call TRBD1 (5 bases). Deletions cut 3 bases from V and 10 bases from J, with 10 bases between. CDR3 length: 13 amino acids. Per the germline V gene, CDR1 is SEHNR and CDR2 is FQNEAQ (reference sequence). The chain's CDR3 is CASSFRDESPLHF. In DNA, the CDR3 is TGTGCCAGCAGCTTCAGGGATGAGTCACCCCTCCACTTT.

The V gene is TRBV27, the J gene TRBJ1-2; the D gene is possibly TRBD1 (5 bases). The CDR3 has 13 residues. V lost 3 bases and J 4 bases, leaving 9 bases between the germline ends. CDR1 is MNHEY and CDR2 is SMNVEV in the germline V gene (reference sequence). CDR3 in amino acids: CASSFGGIYGYTF. The CDR3 DNA reads TGTGCCAGCAGTTTTGGGGGAATCTATGGCTACACCTTC.

The genes are TRBV29-1 and TRBJ1-4; 8 nucleotides match TRBD1. With V trimmed by 6 bases and J by 8 bases, 11 bases remained unmatched. This CDR3 region has 14 residues. Germline-derived CDR1 and CDR2 are SQVTM and ANQGSEA. The CDR3 spells CSVSDRALTEKLFF. CDR3 DNA sequence: TGCAGCGTCTCGGACAGGGCCTTGACCGAAAAACTGTTTTTT.

This chain connects TRBV6-1 to TRBJ2-1; D tentatively reads TRBD1 or TRBD2 (5 bases each). Trimming took 3 bases from V and 0 from J, leaving 9 bases between them. Germline V gene sequence: CDR1 MNHNS, CDR2 SASEGT. CDR3 length: 15 residues. Here the CDR3 reads CASSEGVRSYNEQFF. CDR3 in DNA: TGTGCCAGCAGTGAGGGGGTTCGCTCCTACAATGAGCAGTTCTTC.

The chain is built from TRBV27 and TRBJ1-6; no clear D gene. The V end was cut by 5 bases, the J end by 9 bases, with 11 bases between. Germline V gene sequence: CDR1 MNHEY, CDR2 SMNVEV (reference sequence). CDR3 length: 13 residues. CDR3 sequence: CASSPLHASPLHF. In nucleotides, the CDR3 is TGTGCCAGCAGTCCCCTCCACGCTTCACCCCTCCACTTT.

This clone was observed a single time. The genes are TRBV19 and TRBJ2-1; no clear D gene. Trimming took 0 bases from V and 0 from J, leaving 9 bases between them. The CDR3 extends over 16 amino acids. The germline V gene has CDR1 LNHDA and CDR2 SQIVND (reference sequence). CDR3 sequence: CASSIEHRSSYNEQFF. In DNA, the CDR3 is TGTGCCAGTAGTATAGAACACCGAAGCTCCTACAATGAGCAGTTCTTC.

The V call is TRBV11-3, the J call TRBJ2-3, with 9 bases identical to TRBD2. Germline CDR1 is SGHNT and CDR2 is YENEEA. The J segment lost 2 bases and the V segment lost 1 base, leaving 10 bases of the junction unmatched. The CDR3 spans 18 residues. The CDR3 spells CASSLAWALAGSTDTQYF. DNA of the CDR3: TGTGCCAGCAGCTTAGCCTGGGCCCTAGCGGGGTCCACAGATACGCAGTATTTT.

The chain employs TRBV6-5 and TRBJ1-1; D call uncertain. This CDR3 region has 15 residues. Germline V gene lookup returns CDR1 MNHEY and CDR2 SVGAGI. V was pared by 0 bases and J by 0 bases, with 8 bases between. The CDR3 region is CASSYSLHLNTEAFF. CDR3 nucleotides: TGTGCCAGCAGTTACTCATTACACCTGAACACTGAAGCTTTCTTT.

This chain links TRBV6-1 with TRBJ2-5; 7 bases fit TRBD1. Germline-derived CDR1 and CDR2 are MNHNS and SASEGT. There are 15 residues in the CDR3. V trimming: 0 bases; J trimming: 4 bases; junction bases outside the gene matches: 5. In DNA, the CDR3 is TGTGCCAGCAGTGAAGCGCCCCACAGGGGAGAGACCCAGTACTTC. Its translation: CASSEAPHRGETQYF.

The chain couples TRBV30 to TRBJ1-1; no clear D gene. There are 14 residues in the CDR3. The germline gives CDR1 GTSNPN, CDR2 SVGIG (reference sequence). V was shortened by 2 bases and J by 1 base, with 11 bases between the two germline ends. The CDR3: CAWSKTPANTEAFF. In nucleotides, the CDR3 is TGTGCCTGGAGTAAAACCCCAGCGAACACTGAAGCTTTCTTT.

Comment on this clone: This same CDR3 is encoded by further DNA sequences in the sample. CDR3 sequence reads: CASSGTGGNQPQHF. CDR3 bases: TGTGCCAGCAGTGGGACTGGGGGCAATCAGCCCCAGCATTTT. The chain links TRBV2 to TRBJ1-5; the D is unclear. The germline V and J ends were trimmed by 4 bases and 2 bases, with 9 bases remaining between them. The CDR3 sequence is 14 residues long. Germline V gene data show CDR1 as SNHLY and CDR2 as FYNNEI.

The V gene is TRBV11-1, the J gene TRBJ2-1; 9 bases agree with TRBD2. Germline CDR1 is SGHAT and CDR2 is FQDESV (reference sequence). Trimming took 7 bases from V and 10 from J; bases not matched to a gene: 14. The CDR3 spans 15 residues. The DNA for the CDR3 is TGTGCCAGCACCGTGAGACTAGCGGAGGGGTCGGAGCAGTTCTTC. Translating gives CASTVRLAEGSEQFF.

The chain links TRBV4-1 to TRBJ1-3; 7 positions match TRBD1. The CDR3 extends over 16 amino acids. The J segment lost 3 bases and the V segment lost 4 bases, leaving 9 bases of the junction unmatched. Germline-derived CDR1 and CDR2 are MGHRA and YSYEKL. The CDR3 coding sequence is TGCGCCAGCAGCCGTGTGGAGGGGGCAATTGGAAACACCATATATTTT. It yields the protein CASSRVEGAIGNTIYF.

The CDR3 spells CATSRDRAAGGNGLFF. In nucleotides, the CDR3 is TGTGCCACCAGCAGAGATCGGGCGGCAGGGGGCAATGGACTGTTTTTT. The chain couples TRBV15 to TRBJ1-4, with 8 bases that match TRBD1. The CDR3 consists of 16 residues. Unmatched junction bases numbered 13, after V lost 0 bases and J lost 13 bases. Germline-derived CDR1 and CDR2 are LNHNV and YYDKDF (reference sequence).

The chain carries TRBV2 and TRBJ1-2, with D tentatively TRBD1 (5 bases). V lost 3 bases and J lost 7, with 12 bases in between. This CDR3 contains 13 residues. CDR1 and CDR2 from the germline V gene are SNHLY and FYNNEI. CDR3 amino acids: CASSEAGYRGYTF. The CDR3 DNA reads TGTGCCAGCAGTGAGGCAGGGTATCGTGGCTACACCTTC.

This chain links TRBV5-5 with TRBJ2-3; 8 bases map to TRBD2. The CDR3 has 17 amino acids. Losses at the gene ends were 2 bases for V and 3 bases for J; bases not matched to a gene: 11. Germline CDR1 is SGHKS and CDR2 is YYEKEE (reference sequence). In nucleotides, the CDR3 is TGTGCCAGCAGCTTTCGAGGCGGGGGGCTTTTAACAGATACGCAGTATTTT. It encodes CASSFRGGGLLTDTQYF.

V is TRBV19 and J is TRBJ2-2, with D unclear. Between the trimmed V and J ends, which lost 1 base and 1 base, there was a span of 4 bases. This CDR3 has 14 residues. Germline V gene data show CDR1 as LNHDA and CDR2 as SQIVND (reference sequence). The CDR3 bases are TGTGCCAGTAGTATAGGGCGGAACACCGGGGAGCTGTTTTTT. Translation: CASSIGRNTGELFF.

The rearrangement links TRBV21-1 to TRBJ2-2; TRBD1, as called in the table, went unchecked against the DNA. TRBV21-1 is classified as a pseudogene. This CDR3 spans 17 amino acids. Here the CDR3 DNA reads TGTGCCACCCAGCAACATGGGATAGGGGGCGACACCGGGGAGCTGTTTTTT. It translates to CATQQHGIGGDTGELFF.

This chain joins TRBV6-5 and TRBJ1-5; no definite D call. The CDR3 extends over 12 amino acids. Germline lookup yields CDR1 MNHEY and CDR2 SVGAGI. The V end was cut by 8 bases, the J end by 7 bases, with 12 bases between. This CDR3 is CASGRVGQPQHF. The CDR3 DNA reads as TGTGCCAGCGGAAGGGTAGGACAGCCCCAGCATTTT.

This chain uses TRBV6-4 with TRBJ2-1; 7 bases agree with TRBD2. Trimming at V came to 2 bases and at J to 3 bases, leaving 7 bases not matched to a gene. This CDR3 has 16 amino acids. Germline V gene lookup returns CDR1 MRHNA and CDR2 SNTAGT. This CDR3 is CASSDTTSRFYNEQFF. The CDR3 bases are TGTGCCAGCAGTGACACGACTAGCCGCTTCTACAATGAGCAGTTCTTC.

V gene TRBV5-8 combines with J gene TRBJ1-3; D not resolved. Trimming removed 2 bases from V and 4 bases from J, with 19 bases in between. CDR1 SGHTS and CDR2 YDEGEE come from the germline V gene. The CDR3 spans 17 residues. In DNA, the CDR3 is TGTGCCAGCAGCTTCTCGGAGGGCCTGATGGGAGGAAACACCATATATTTT. The encoded protein is CASSFSEGLMGGNTIYF.